These T cell receptor beta chains were read from a single sample in a study of blood T cell repertoires in COVID-19. Libraries were prepared by immunoSEQ multiplex PCR; TCRdb keeps only in-frame clonotypes and omits some of them. In the table there are around 250,000 clones, about 82% of which are singletons. The sample taken for sequencing was peripheral blood. The receptors originated from a woman of 80 years or more with COVID-19, enrolled during active disease. CDR3s leave out the opening cysteine and the closing phenylalanine or tryptophan.

CDR3	V	J
SAGRNTEAF	TRBV20-1	TRBJ1-1
ASVDRVTNYGYT	TRBV6-5	TRBJ1-2
ASSSAPDRFEAF	TRBV6-5	TRBJ1-1
ASSYGQGRVNEQF	TRBV5-6	TRBJ2-1
ASSRDRAYEQY	TRBV6-5	TRBJ2-7
ASSLLGLAGGREQF	TRBV27	TRBJ2-1
AIRQVILGTEAF	TRBV10-3	TRBJ1-1
ASSLDGTGPGGAF	TRBV7-9	TRBJ1-1
ASTSGGTYEQY	TRBV10-3	TRBJ2-7
ASEGTLGINYGYT	TRBV7-9	TRBJ1-2
ASRTDRGQDTQY	TRBV19	TRBJ2-3
ASSPGGREYEQY	TRBV28	TRBJ2-7
ASSPRQGKGTEAF	TRBV18	TRBJ1-1
ASSLIGQGGTLEQF	TRBV28	TRBJ2-1
ASSSSRGSGNTIY	TRBV7-2	TRBJ1-3
ASSGYGGSYEQY	TRBV5-6	TRBJ2-7
SVGQGYGTGELF	TRBV29-1	TRBJ2-2
ATSDLASSDTQY	TRBV24-1	TRBJ2-3
ASSSSNTEAF	TRBV11-3	TRBJ1-1
ASSVAGVSNQPQH	TRBV7-9	TRBJ1-5
ASSESRGYT	TRBV2	TRBJ1-2
ASSREAGTGNGYT	TRBV5-1	TRBJ1-2
ASSEAAGQGFPLH	TRBV2	TRBJ1-6
ASFGIYNSPLH	TRBV28	TRBJ1-6
ASSLGAKNTEAF	TRBV5-8	TRBJ1-1
ASSPTGQPYEQY	TRBV18	TRBJ2-7
ASSQGGKGNTEAF	TRBV6-2/TRBV6-3	TRBJ1-1
ASNLDRANTEAF	TRBV10-2	TRBJ1-1
ASSVRSKARRLSNEQF	TRBV6-4	TRBJ2-1